A selection of T cell receptor beta chains follows, all from one sample in a study of shared clonotypes between healthy human individuals. Profiled with immunoSEQ multiplex PCR; TCRdb holds only in-frame clones, not every one. The table has about 2.3 million clones, 90% to 95% seen once. The sequenced sample was naive CD4+ T cells from PBMCs. The receptors were sampled from a man younger than 30 in good health. Some clones in this sample may be carry-over from other donors' samples. Each CDR3 is given with its conserved first and last residue. A D gene is named only where the DNA matches it firmly. The size entry is marked missing in some rows and otherwise reads once, few, many or a size class.

J gene: TRBJ2-1; D gene: TRBD2; V gene: TRBV18; clone size: -; CDR3 DNA: TGTGCCAGCTCACCACCTCGAATAGCAGCGGGAGGACGCAATGAGCAGTTCTTC; CDR3 protein: CASSPPRIAAGGRNEQFF
J gene: TRBJ2-1; D gene: TRBD1; V gene: TRBV5-4; clone size: -; CDR3 DNA: TGTGCCGGAAAAACGGACAGGGAAGGAAATGAGCAGTTCTTC; CDR3 protein: CAGKTDREGNEQFF
J gene: TRBJ2-7; D gene: TRBD2; V gene: TRBV9; clone size: -; CDR3 DNA: TGTGCCAGCAGCGCCCTAGCGGGAGGTCGTGTGGAGCAGTACTTC; CDR3 protein: CASSALAGGRVEQYF
J gene: TRBJ2-7; D gene: TRBD2; V gene: TRBV29-1; clone size: -; CDR3 DNA: TGCAGCGTGACGGCCTTTACTAGCGGGAGGGCCGGGGAGCAGTACTTC; CDR3 protein: CSVTAFTSGRAGEQYF
J gene: TRBJ2-7; D gene: TRBD2; V gene: TRBV2; clone size: -; CDR3 DNA: TGTGCCAGCATCTTTGGATCTAGCGGGAGATCTGGCGAGCAGTACTTC; CDR3 protein: CASIFGSSGRSGEQYF
J gene: TRBJ2-1; D gene: TRBD2; V gene: TRBV19; clone size: -; CDR3 DNA: TGTGCCACCCGACTAGCGGGAGCGTATCGGGACAATGAGCAGTTCTTC; CDR3 protein: CATRLAGAYRDNEQFF
J gene: TRBJ2-3; D gene: TRBD2; V gene: TRBV30; clone size: -; CDR3 DNA: TGTGCCTGGAGTGTTAGCGGGAGCACAGATACGCAGTATTTT; CDR3 protein: CAWSVSGSTDTQYF
J gene: TRBJ2-7; D gene: -; V gene: TRBV4-2; clone size: -; CDR3 DNA: TGTGCCAGCAGCCGAGGAGACGGGGCCTCCGGCGAGCAGTACTTC; CDR3 protein: CASSRGDGASGEQYF
J gene: TRBJ1-4; D gene: -; V gene: TRBV9; clone size: few; CDR3 DNA: TGTGCCAGCAGCGTATTGGGATCCGGAACTAATGAAAAACTGTTTTTT; CDR3 protein: CASSVLGSGTNEKLFF
J gene: TRBJ2-3; D gene: TRBD1; V gene: TRBV29-1; clone size: once; CDR3 DNA: TGCAGCGTTGTAAGGGGGCAAGATACGCAGTATTTT; CDR3 protein: CSVVRGQDTQYF
J gene: TRBJ2-7; D gene: TRBD1; V gene: TRBV10-3; clone size: -; CDR3 DNA: TGTGCCATCAGTGGGGGACAGGAGTACGAGCAGTACTTC; CDR3 protein: CAISGGQEYEQYF
J gene: TRBJ2-5; D gene: TRBD2; V gene: TRBV7-3; clone size: once; CDR3 DNA: TGTGCCAGCAGCTTATTACTAGCGGGAAGTTTGGAGACCCAGTACTTC; CDR3 protein: CASSLLLAGSLETQYF
J gene: TRBJ2-2; D gene: TRBD1; V gene: TRBV5-1; clone size: -; CDR3 DNA: TGCGCCAGCAGCAGAGAAACACGGGACAGAAACACCGGGGAGCTGTTTTTT; CDR3 protein: CASSRETRDRNTGELFF
J gene: TRBJ2-7; D gene: TRBD2; V gene: TRBV5-1; clone size: -; CDR3 DNA: TGCGCCAGCAGCACTAGCGGGGCCGACTACGAGCAGTACTTC; CDR3 protein: CASSTSGADYEQYF
J gene: TRBJ2-5; D gene: -; V gene: TRBV6-5; clone size: -; CDR3 DNA: TGTGCCAGCATCCGGGATCGTGGAGAGACCCAGTACTTC; CDR3 protein: CASIRDRGETQYF
J gene: TRBJ1-4; D gene: -; V gene: TRBV7-7; clone size: few; CDR3 DNA: TGTGCCAGCAGCCAGGCCCTGAATGAAAAACTGTTTTTT; CDR3 protein: CASSQALNEKLFF
J gene: TRBJ2-6; D gene: -; V gene: TRBV7-2; clone size: -; CDR3 DNA: TGTGCCAGCAGTCCTAGGGGGGCTGGGGCCAACGTCCTGACTTTC; CDR3 protein: CASSPRGAGANVLTF